The present entry profiles one T cell receptor beta chain with its context. Antigen specificity is unknown. The donors were members of the validation cohort, which comprised about 130 subjects and was separate from the first cohort of 730 or so subjects. This sample stems from a study of cytomegalovirus exposure and HLA in healthy donors. Overall study findings and caveats: According to a subsequent analysis, TCR clusters identified in the first cohort showed a tendency to co-occur across the 100 to 150 validation repertoires.

Looked up from germline, CDR1 is SGHNT and CDR2 is YYREEE (reference sequence). The CDR3 covers 12 residues. Trimming left V 1 base short and J 6 bases short, with 4 bases between. Using immunoSEQ multiplex PCR, the repertoire was profiled, and TCRdb retains in-frame clones only, with some absent. The sample consists of about 160,000 clones, roughly nine tenths of them appearing once. The chain recombines TRBV5-4 with TRBJ2-2; D is ambiguous. The sequencing input was PBMCs. This clonotype was sampled from a woman between 25 and 40 years old in good health and CMV-seronegative. CDR3 sequence reads: CASSLWPGELFF. The CDR3 region has the DNA TGTGCCAGCAGCTTGTGGCCCGGGGAGCTGTTTTTT.